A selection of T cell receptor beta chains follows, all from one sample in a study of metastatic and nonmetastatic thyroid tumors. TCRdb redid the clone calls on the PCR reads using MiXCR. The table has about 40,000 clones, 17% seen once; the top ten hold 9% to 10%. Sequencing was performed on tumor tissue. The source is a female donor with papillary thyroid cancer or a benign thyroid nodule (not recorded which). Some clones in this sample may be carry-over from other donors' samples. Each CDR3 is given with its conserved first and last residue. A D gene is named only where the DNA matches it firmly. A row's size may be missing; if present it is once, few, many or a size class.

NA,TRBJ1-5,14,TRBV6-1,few,CASSVGLSNQPQHF,TGTGCCAGCAGTGTGGGCCTTAGCAATCAGCCCCAGCATTTT
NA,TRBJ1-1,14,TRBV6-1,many,CASSEGTGNTEAFF,TGTGCCAGCAGTGAAGGGACGGGGAACACTGAAGCTTTCTTT
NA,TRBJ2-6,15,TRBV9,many,CASSVGSSGANVLTF,TGTGCCAGCAGCGTAGGGAGCTCTGGGGCCAACGTCCTGACTTTC
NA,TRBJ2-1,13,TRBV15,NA,CVTSRDGGGEQFF,TGTGTCACCAGCAGAGATGGGGGAGGAGAGCAGTTCTTC
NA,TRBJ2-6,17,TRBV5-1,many,CASSSGLGGTGANVLTF,TGCGCCAGCAGCTCCGGACTGGGCGGGACTGGGGCCAACGTCCTGACTTTC
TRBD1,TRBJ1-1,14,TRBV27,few,CASSLSHRGTEAFF,TGTGCCAGCAGTTTATCACACAGGGGAACTGAAGCTTTCTTT
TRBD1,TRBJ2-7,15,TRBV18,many,CASSPRPGQTYAQYF,TGTGCCAGCTCACCACGACCGGGACAGACCTACGCGCAGTACTTC
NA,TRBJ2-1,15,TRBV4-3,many,CASSRGGLANEEQFF,TGCGCCAGCAGCCGAGGAGGCCTCGCAAACGAGGAGCAGTTCTTC
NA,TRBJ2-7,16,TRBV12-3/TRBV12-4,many,CASSVGLARFGYEQYF,TGTGCCAGCAGCGTGGGGTTAGCGAGGTTTGGGTACGAGCAGTACTTC
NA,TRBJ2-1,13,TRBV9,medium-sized,CASSYSITGEQFF,TGTGCCAGCAGCTATTCTATTACGGGTGAGCAGTTCTTC
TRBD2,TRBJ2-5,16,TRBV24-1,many,CATSDSRTSGIETQYF,TGTGCCACCAGTGACTCACGGACTAGCGGGATTGAGACCCAGTACTTC
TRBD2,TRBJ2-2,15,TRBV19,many,CASSIEGGYTGELFF,TGTGCCAGTAGTATTGAGGGAGGGTACACCGGGGAGCTGTTTTTT
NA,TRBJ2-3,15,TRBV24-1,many,CATSESQAGADTQYF,TGTGCCACCAGTGAGAGTCAGGCAGGGGCCGATACGCAGTATTTT
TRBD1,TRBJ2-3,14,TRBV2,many,CASGGQVQGDTQYF,TGTGCCAGCGGGGGACAGGTCCAGGGGGATACGCAGTATTTT
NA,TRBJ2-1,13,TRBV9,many,CARSGRFYNEQFF,TGTGCCAGATCGGGCAGATTTTACAATGAGCAGTTCTTC
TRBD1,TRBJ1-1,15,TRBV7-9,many,CASENTDRVNTEAFF,TGTGCCAGCGAGAATACCGACAGGGTGAACACTGAAGCTTTCTTT
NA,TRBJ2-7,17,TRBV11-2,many,CASSLELGRRAFYEQYF,TGTGCCAGCAGCTTAGAATTGGGGCGCAGGGCTTTCTACGAGCAGTACTTC
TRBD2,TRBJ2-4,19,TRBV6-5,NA,CASSYSLAGGPWAKNIQYF,TGTGCCAGCAGTTACTCGCTAGCGGGAGGTCCGTGGGCCAAAAACATTCAGTACTTC